This entry lists 31 T cell receptor beta chains sequenced from one sample in a study of T cell responses to AZD1222 COVID-19 vaccine. Clones were read by immunoSEQ multiplex PCR, and TCRdb kept only the in-frame ones, dropping some. Of about 120,000 clones listed, roughly 88% are singletons. The sequencing used peripheral blood, collected on day 0 of AZD1222 vaccination. These receptors were taken from an adult in good health.

The chain is built from TRBV25-1 and TRBJ2-2, with a possible D match to TRBD1 (6 bases). This CDR3 spans 15 amino acids. V was shortened by 3 bases and J by 3 bases, with 11 bases between the two germline ends. Per the germline V gene, CDR1 is MGHDK and CDR2 is SYGVNS. CDR3: CASSEGSGDTGELFF. CDR3 nucleotides: TGTGCCAGCAGTGAGGGGTCAGGGGACACCGGGGAGCTGTTTTTT.

V and J are TRBV7-9 and TRBJ1-4; tentative D call: TRBD1 (5 bases). The germline V gene has CDR1 SEHNR and CDR2 FQNEAQ (reference sequence). The V end was cut by 5 bases, the J end by 4 bases, with 14 bases between. There are 15 residues in the CDR3. The CDR3 here is CASSLLGHNNEKLFF. DNA of the CDR3: TGTGCCAGCAGCCTCCTGGGGCACAATAATGAAAAACTGTTTTTT.

This chain connects TRBV2 to TRBJ2-5; 8 nucleotides align to TRBD1. The CDR3 is 13 amino acids. With V trimmed by 7 bases and J by 5 bases, 6 bases remained unmatched. Per the germline V gene, CDR1 is SNHLY and CDR2 is FYNNEI. Written as DNA, the CDR3 is TGTGCCAGCAACCAGGGGGCGGGGGAGACCCAGTACTTC. Translation gives CASNQGAGETQYF.

The chain carries TRBV27 and TRBJ1-2, with TRBD1 as a possible D gene (6 bases). Germline CDR1 reads MNHEY; CDR2 reads SMNVEV (reference sequence). The length of the CDR3 is 15 residues. V lost 8 bases and J lost 6, with 22 bases in between. CDR3 residues: CASSDPGQSWDGYTF. For the CDR3, the DNA is TGTGCCAGCTCAGACCCGGGACAATCGTGGGATGGCTACACCTTC.

The chain joins TRBV25-1 to TRBJ1-1, with TRBD1 matching over 8 bases. J gave up 0 bases and V 7 bases, and 7 bases lay outside the gene matches. Germline loops: CDR1 MGHDK, CDR2 SYGVNS. CDR3 size: 15 residues. CDR3 in amino acids: CASIRAGGLNTEAFF. CDR3 coding DNA: TGTGCCAGCATTAGGGCAGGGGGCTTGAACACTGAAGCTTTCTTT.

The rearrangement links TRBV10-3 to TRBJ2-2; TRBD2 aligns across 12 bases. The germline V gene encodes CDR1 ENHRY and CDR2 SYGVKD. V lost 0 bases and J lost 4; bases outside the gene matches: 3. This CDR3 is 17 amino acids long. The CDR3: CAISESPSGGATGELFF. CDR3 sequence (DNA): TGTGCCATCAGTGAGTCCCCTAGCGGGGGGGCCACCGGGGAGCTGTTTTTT.

The V gene is TRBV7-2, the J gene TRBJ2-7, with TRBD1 matching 7 bases. From germline, CDR1 is SGHTA and CDR2 FQGNSA. The CDR3 extends over 14 amino acids. V gave up 5 bases and J gave up 2 bases; unmatched junction bases: 6. CDR3 nucleotides: TGTGCCAGCAGCCAAACGACAGGGACCTACGAGCAGTACTTC. This codes for CASSQTTGTYEQYF.

The J gene is TRBJ2-2, the V gene TRBV5-6, with TRBD1 matching over 9 bases. Germline V gene sequence: CDR1 SGHDT, CDR2 YYEEEE. Trimming took 5 bases from V and 1 from J; bases not matched to a gene: 6. CDR3 size: 16 residues. CDR3 sequence (DNA): TGTGCCAGCAGAAAGGACAGGGGTGGGAACACCGGGGAGCTGTTTTTT. It translates to CASRKDRGGNTGELFF.

This clone was counted once. The V gene is TRBV7-8, the J gene TRBJ2-2; D is unclear. V lost 5 bases, J lost 8 bases, and 9 bases lay in between. Germline CDR1 reads SGHVS; CDR2 reads FQNEAQ. This CDR3 comprises 12 residues. The CDR3, as DNA: TGTGCCAGCAGCCTATCTCTTGGGGAGCTGTTTTTT. Translated: CASSLSLGELFF.

This clone was recorded a few times. The chain combines TRBV5-1 with TRBJ1-1; D is possibly TRBD1 (6 bases). From germline, CDR1 is SGHRS and CDR2 YFSETQ. V lost 3 bases, J lost 5 bases, and 11 bases lay in between. The CDR3 contains 13 residues. The CDR3 nucleotides read TGCGCCAGCAGCTACGACGGACAGACTGAAGCTTTCTTT. Amino acid sequence: CASSYDGQTEAFF.

The chain joins TRBV6-6 to TRBJ1-2; D perhaps matches TRBD1 (5 bases). V was cut by 7 bases and J by 8 bases, with 17 bases left in between. There are 13 residues in the CDR3. Germline V lookup: CDR1 MNHNY, CDR2 SVGAGI (reference sequence). The CDR3 loop is CASTPPGQGGYTF. DNA for the CDR3: TGTGCCAGCACCCCTCCCGGGCAGGGCGGCTACACCTTC.

This chain uses TRBV3-1 (or the pseudogene TRBV3-2) with TRBJ1-5, with D possibly being TRBD1 (6 bases). The CDR3 runs to 16 residues. Trimming cost V 3 bases and J 7 bases, with 19 bases left between them. Germline CDR1 LGHDT, CDR2 YNNKEL (reference sequence). CDR3 nucleotides: TGTGCCAGCAGCCAGCGCCCGGGGGGCCCAGGACAGCCCCAGCATTTT. Protein product: CASSQRPGGPGQPQHF.

The chain combines TRBV7-2 with TRBJ1-2; TRBD1 matches at 7 bases. CDR1 and CDR2 from the germline V gene are SGHTA and FQGNSA. There are 15 residues in the CDR3. V dropped 4 bases and J dropped 5; count of bases not matched to a gene: 10. CDR3 DNA: TGTGCCAGCAGCTCTGACAGGGTGGTTGGATATGGCTACACCTTC. This gives the protein CASSSDRVVGYGYTF.

The chain links TRBV21-1 to TRBJ2-1; the table's D call TRBD1 went unverified against the DNA. TRBV21-1 corresponds to a pseudogene. There are 14 residues in the CDR3. The CDR3 here is CASGTGCLANEQFF. The CDR3 bases are TGTGCCAGCGGGACAGGGTGTTTAGCGAATGAGCAGTTCTTC.

The rearrangement links TRBV9 to TRBJ2-7; D might be TRBD1 or TRBD2, each matching 5 bases. Trimming took off 4 bases at V and 6 bases at J, with 14 bases between the two ends. CDR3 length: 13 amino acids. Looked up from germline, CDR1 is SGDLS and CDR2 is YYNGEE. Here the CDR3 DNA reads TGTGCCAGCAGCCCGAGGGACCTCGGCGAGCAGTACTTC. It encodes CASSPRDLGEQYF. Filled out from reference TRBV9 and TRBJ2-7, the complete variable domain reads DSGVTQTPKHLITATGQRVTLRCSPRSGDLSVYWYQQSLDQGLQFLIQYYNGEERAKGNILERFSAQQFPDLHSELNLSSLELGDSALYFCASSPRDLGEQYFGPGTRLTVT.

This clone has just one count. This chain connects TRBV4-2 to TRBJ2-2, with 8 bases matching TRBD2. This CDR3 comprises 16 residues. Germline CDR1 LGHNA, CDR2 YNFKEQ. V trimming: 0 bases; J trimming: 4 bases; junction bases outside the gene matches: 4. CDR3 in amino acids: CASSQELAASTGELFF. CDR3 coding DNA: TGTGCCAGCAGCCAAGAACTAGCGGCGTCCACCGGGGAGCTGTTTTTT.

The chain links TRBV28 to TRBJ2-7; D may correspond to TRBD1 or TRBD2 (5 bases each). The germline CDR1 and CDR2 sequences are MDHEN and SYDVKM. Trimming left V 6 bases short and J 0 bases short, with 9 bases between. The CDR3 covers 13 residues. The CDR3 loop is CASSPGPSYEQYF. In DNA, the CDR3 is TGTGCCAGCAGCCCGGGACCCTCCTACGAGCAGTACTTC.

V and J are TRBV6-5 and TRBJ2-5; D perhaps matches TRBD2 (5 bases). This CDR3 is 12 amino acids long. Trimming removed 7 bases from V and 4 bases from J, with 10 bases in between. The germline V gene has CDR1 MNHEY and CDR2 SVGAGI. The CDR3 region is CASTDGVETQYF. DNA for the CDR3: TGTGCCAGCACCGACGGGGTAGAGACCCAGTACTTC.

The V call is TRBV5-6, the J call TRBJ1-4; perhaps TRBD1 as D (5 bases). Deletions cut 4 bases from V and 7 bases from J, with 23 bases between. CDR1 and CDR2 from the germline V gene are SGHDT and YYEEEE. The CDR3 runs 17 residues. The chain's CDR3 is CASSQGASRRRVEKLFF. The CDR3 DNA reads as TGTGCCAGCAGCCAAGGGGCCAGCCGACGAAGGGTTGAAAAACTGTTTTTT.

This chain joins TRBV3-1 (or the pseudogene TRBV3-2) and TRBJ2-7, with TRBD1 identical over 7 bases. The germline V gene has CDR1 LGHDT and CDR2 YNNKEL (reference sequence). J was trimmed by 6 bases and V by 5 bases; bases with no gene match: 4. The CDR3 runs 12 residues. The CDR3 sequence is CASSVRQGEQYF. The CDR3 bases are TGTGCCAGCAGCGTCAGACAGGGCGAGCAGTACTTC.

In this sample, this clone turned up once. V gene TRBV24-1 combines with J gene TRBJ1-1, with D perhaps TRBD1 (5 bases). V lost 3 bases and J 4 bases, leaving 8 bases between the germline ends. Germline CDR1 is KGHDR and CDR2 is SFDVKD. The CDR3 loop spans 13 amino acids. In DNA, the CDR3 is TGTGCCACCAGTGATCAGGGATCCACTGAAGCTTTCTTT. Amino acids: CATSDQGSTEAFF.

V usage is TRBV19 and J usage is TRBJ2-2; 8 bases fit TRBD1. The CDR3 consists of 17 residues. The V gene's germline CDR1 is LNHDA and CDR2 SQIVND (reference sequence). Trimming removed 7 bases from V and 3 bases from J; junction bases left unmatched: 13. The CDR3 loop is CASIKKGGQVHTGELFF. DNA for the CDR3: TGTGCCAGTATCAAAAAGGGGGGACAGGTTCACACCGGGGAGCTGTTTTTT.

A single count supports this clone. The sample contains more than one DNA sequence encoding this CDR3. The rearrangement joins TRBV3-1 (or the pseudogene TRBV3-2) to TRBJ1-1, with D perhaps TRBD1 (5 bases). V dropped 1 base and J dropped 4 bases, with 7 bases sitting between them. Germline CDR1 reads LGHDT; CDR2 reads YNNKEL (reference sequence). This CDR3 has 13 amino acids. CDR3 nucleotide sequence: TGTGCCAGCAGCCAAGGGGGGGGCACTGAAGCTTTCTTT. As protein: CASSQGGGTEAFF.

The chain uses TRBV6-2 or TRBV6-3 and TRBJ1-5; D remains ambiguous. The CDR3 length is 13 residues. Germline CDR1 is MNHEY and CDR2 is SVGEGT. Trimming took off 6 bases at V and 6 bases at J, with 12 bases between the two ends. In nucleotides, the CDR3 is TGTGCCAGCAGCCCGCGGGGAGGTCAGCCCCAGCATTTT. Its translation is CASSPRGGQPQHF.

The rearrangement joins TRBV20-1 to TRBJ1-2; maybe TRBD1 (5 bases). Germline V gene sequence: CDR1 DFQATT, CDR2 SNEGSKA (reference sequence). The V end lost 5 bases, the J end lost 8 bases, and 18 bases lay between the germline ends. The CDR3 covers 13 residues. The CDR3 protein is CSAGGDPSGGYTF. CDR3 sequence (DNA): TGCAGTGCTGGTGGGGACCCCTCGGGGGGCTACACCTTC.

The chain joins TRBV6-5 to TRBJ1-1; a possible D gene is TRBD1 (6 bases). Trimming left V 0 bases short and J 2 bases short, with 10 bases between. CDR3 size: 15 residues. CDR1 and CDR2 from the germline V gene are MNHEY and SVGAGI. This chain's CDR3 is CASSYSGAGNTEAFF. CDR3 coding DNA: TGTGCCAGCAGTTACTCGGGGGCGGGTAACACTGAAGCTTTCTTT.

This clone has a handful of counts. The CDR3 reads CASSTRIDWGLGQPQHF. The CDR3 DNA reads TGTGCCAGTAGTACCCGCATTGACTGGGGCTTAGGTCAGCCCCAGCATTTT. This chain links TRBV19 with TRBJ1-5, with D maybe TRBD1 (5 bases). The ends were cut back, 4 bases at V and 6 bases at J, with 22 bases in the middle. The germline V gene has CDR1 LNHDA and CDR2 SQIVND (reference sequence). This CDR3 is 17 amino acids long.

The rearrangement joins TRBV18 to TRBJ2-1, with 8 positions matching TRBD1. This CDR3 has 18 amino acids. CDR1 and CDR2 (germline): KGHSH, LQKENI. Unmatched junction bases numbered 19, after V lost 3 bases and J lost 9 bases. The CDR3 reads CASSPLPRTGTGLSEQFF. CDR3 coding DNA: TGTGCCAGCTCACCCCTTCCAAGGACAGGGACGGGATTGAGTGAGCAGTTCTTC.

This rearrangement joins TRBV2 to TRBJ1-1; D not resolved. Germline-derived CDR1 and CDR2 are SNHLY and FYNNEI. V shed 3 bases and J shed 1 base, with 6 bases lying between them. The CDR3 contains 13 residues. The CDR3 bases are TGTGCCAGCAGTGACGAGGGGAACACTGAAGCTTTCTTT. Protein sequence: CASSDEGNTEAFF. Full variable domain (outside the CDR3, taken from reference TRBV2 and TRBJ1-1): EPEVTQTPSHQVTQMGQEVILRCVPISNHLYFYWYRQILGQKVEFLVSFYNNEISEKSEIFDDQFSVERPDGSNFTLKIRSTKLEDSAMYFCASSDEGNTEAFFGQGTRLTVV.

This chain connects TRBV5-1 to TRBJ2-5, with a weak D call TRBD1 (5 bases). CDR3 length: 11 amino acids. V shed 6 bases and J shed 5 bases, with 8 bases lying between them. CDR1 and CDR2 (germline): SGHRS, YFSETQ. CDR3 sequence (DNA): TGCGCCAGCAACTCAGGGGAGACCCAGTACTTC. Amino acid sequence: CASNSGETQYF. Full variable domain (missing parts from reference TRBV5-1 and TRBJ2-5): KAGVTQTPRYLIKTRGQQVTLSCSPISGHRSVSWYQQTPGQGLQFLFEYFSETQRNKGNFPGRFSGRQFSNSRSEMNVSTLELGDSALYLCASNSGETQYFGPGTRLLVL.

This chain joins TRBV5-1 and TRBJ1-1; 7 nucleotides match TRBD1. The CDR3 loop spans 13 amino acids. V was clipped by 4 bases and J by 5 bases; unmatched bases: 5. The germline CDR1 and CDR2 sequences are SGHRS and YFSETQ. The CDR3 is CASSQGDGTEAFF. DNA for the CDR3: TGCGCCAGCAGCCAGGGGGATGGAACTGAAGCTTTCTTT.